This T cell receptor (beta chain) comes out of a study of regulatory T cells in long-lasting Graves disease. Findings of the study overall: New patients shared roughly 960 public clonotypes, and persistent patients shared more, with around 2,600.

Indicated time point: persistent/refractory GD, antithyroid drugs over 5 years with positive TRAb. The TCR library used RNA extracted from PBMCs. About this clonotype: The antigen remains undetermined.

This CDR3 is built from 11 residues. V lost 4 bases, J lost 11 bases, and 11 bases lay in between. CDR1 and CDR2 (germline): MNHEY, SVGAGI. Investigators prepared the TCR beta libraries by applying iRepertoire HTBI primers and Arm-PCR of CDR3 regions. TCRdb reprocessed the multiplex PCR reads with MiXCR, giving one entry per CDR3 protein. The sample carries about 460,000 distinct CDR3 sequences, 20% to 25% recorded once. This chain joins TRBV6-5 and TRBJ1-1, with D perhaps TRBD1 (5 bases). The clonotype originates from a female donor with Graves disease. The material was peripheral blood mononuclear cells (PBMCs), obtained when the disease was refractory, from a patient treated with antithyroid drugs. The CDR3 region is CASSFLGDAFF. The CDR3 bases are TGTGCCAGCAGTTTTTTAGGGGACGCTTTCTTT.